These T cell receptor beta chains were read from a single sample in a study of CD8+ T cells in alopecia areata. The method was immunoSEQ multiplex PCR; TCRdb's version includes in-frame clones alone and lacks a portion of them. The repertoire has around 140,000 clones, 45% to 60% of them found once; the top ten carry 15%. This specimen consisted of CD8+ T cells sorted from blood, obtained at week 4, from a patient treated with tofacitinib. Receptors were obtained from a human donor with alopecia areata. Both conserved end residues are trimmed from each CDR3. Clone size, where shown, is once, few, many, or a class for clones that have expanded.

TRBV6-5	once	ASTSAGELF
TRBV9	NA	ASSGTEQF
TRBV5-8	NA	ASSLVGGSEAF
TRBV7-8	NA	ASSLGRVTNTEAF
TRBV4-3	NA	ASSQERAGGLPTDTQY
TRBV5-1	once	ASSLFRAGYEQY
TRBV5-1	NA	ASSLRGSTEAF
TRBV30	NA	AWSPGHPYEQY
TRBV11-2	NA	ASSLDSKTQY
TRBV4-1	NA	ASSKGGQPQH
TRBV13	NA	ASSSDINQPQH
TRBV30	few	AWSVIFPGQGDYSNQPQH
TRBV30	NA	AWTGFYGYT
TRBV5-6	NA	ASSFPGLVVNEQF
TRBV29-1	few	SVETGTGNDEQF
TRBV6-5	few	ASSYQWAESYNEQF
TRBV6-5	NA	ASSYDSLYT
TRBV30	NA	AWSRWPEAF
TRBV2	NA	ASSELILQANYGYT
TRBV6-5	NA	ASTMGQDSTDTQY
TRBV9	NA	ASSVPQGKGTGTFSYNEQF
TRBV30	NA	AWSTRDARNTEAF
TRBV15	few	ATSSRGPTDTQY
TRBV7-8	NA	ASSHPVGQGGYEQY
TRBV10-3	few	AISESERHPEEGYT
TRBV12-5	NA	ASGNSRSSYNSPLH
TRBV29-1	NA	SVFGTGYEQY
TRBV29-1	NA	SVEVWRGDFYEQY
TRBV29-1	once	SVEDRGIRQGVD
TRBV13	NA	ASSQESSYEQY
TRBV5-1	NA	ASSLFTDSSYNEQF
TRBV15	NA	ATRRGGANEQF
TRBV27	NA	ASREEQY
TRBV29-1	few	GAARDEENEQF
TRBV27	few	ASSPNTLNEQF
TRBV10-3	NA	AISESLTSEAF
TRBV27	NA	ASSLSPALLNNEQF
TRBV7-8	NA	ASSLAPGEQPQH
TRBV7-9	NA	ASSRQGRNQPQH
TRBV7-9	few	ASSHGGTARGTDTQY
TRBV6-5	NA	ASSYSEGAYEQY
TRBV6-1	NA	ASSEGGFYSNQPQH